This T cell receptor (beta chain) derives from a study of cytomegalovirus exposure and HLA in healthy donors. Study-level points and caveats: Cytomegalovirus-associated TCR beta chains were listed, numbering more than 150.

A multiplex PCR was run with 60 Vbeta primers and 13 Jbeta primers. Generated by immunoSEQ multiplex PCR, the TCRdb table keeps only in-frame clones and is missing some. The table records about 97,000 clones, around 57% of them present only once. As for this clone: Its antigen is unknown.

Between the trimmed V and J ends, which lost 0 bases and 7 bases, there was a span of 13 bases. Germline V gene lookup returns CDR1 SGDLS and CDR2 YYNGEE. The CDR3 is 15 amino acids. Among the donors, all were healthy bone marrow donors. This chain joins TRBV9 and TRBJ1-4, with D maybe TRBD1 (6 bases). The sample comprised PBMCs. The receptor was isolated from a human donor in good health. The CDR3 DNA sequence: TGTGCCAGCAGCGTAGCTGGGGGCGTGAGTGAAAAACTGTTTTTT. It is translated as CASSVAGGVSEKLFF.